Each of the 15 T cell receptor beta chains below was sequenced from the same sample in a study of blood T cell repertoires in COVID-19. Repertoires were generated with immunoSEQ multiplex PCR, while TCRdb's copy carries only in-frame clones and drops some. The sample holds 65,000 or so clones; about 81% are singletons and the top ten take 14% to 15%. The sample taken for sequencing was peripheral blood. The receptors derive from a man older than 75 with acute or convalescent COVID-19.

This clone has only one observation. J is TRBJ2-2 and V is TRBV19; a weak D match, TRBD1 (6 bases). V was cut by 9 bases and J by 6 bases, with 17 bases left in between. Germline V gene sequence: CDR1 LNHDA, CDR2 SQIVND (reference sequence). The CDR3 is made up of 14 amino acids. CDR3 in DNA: TGTGCCAGCACACCTCAGGGGAATCCCGGGGAGCTGTTTTTT. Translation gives CASTPQGNPGELFF. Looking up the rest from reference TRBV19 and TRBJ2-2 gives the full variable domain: DGGITQSPKYLFRKEGQNVTLSCEQNLNHDAMYWYRQDPGQGLRLIYYSQIVNDFQKGDIAEGYSVSREKKESFPLTVTSAQKNPTAFYLCASTPQGNPGELFFGEGSRLTVL.

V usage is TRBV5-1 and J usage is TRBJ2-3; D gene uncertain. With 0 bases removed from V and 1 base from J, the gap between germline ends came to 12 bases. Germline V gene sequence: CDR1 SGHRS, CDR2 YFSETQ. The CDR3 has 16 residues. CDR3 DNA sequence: TGCGCCAGCAGCTTGGGGCTAGGCAAAGGCACAGATACGCAGTATTTT. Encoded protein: CASSLGLGKGTDTQYF.

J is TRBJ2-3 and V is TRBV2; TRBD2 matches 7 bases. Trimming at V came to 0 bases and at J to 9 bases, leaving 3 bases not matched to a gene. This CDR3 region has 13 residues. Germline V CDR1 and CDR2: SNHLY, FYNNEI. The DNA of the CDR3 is TGTGCCAGCAGTGAAGCGGTTAGCGGGACGCAGTATTTT. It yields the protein CASSEAVSGTQYF.

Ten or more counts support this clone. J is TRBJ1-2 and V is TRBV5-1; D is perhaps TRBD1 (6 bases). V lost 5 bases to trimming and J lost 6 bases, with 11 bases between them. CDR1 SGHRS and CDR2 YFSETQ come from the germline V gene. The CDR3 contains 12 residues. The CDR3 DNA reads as TGCGCCAGCAGAGGGGGGGAGAATGGCTACACCTTC. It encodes CASRGGENGYTF.

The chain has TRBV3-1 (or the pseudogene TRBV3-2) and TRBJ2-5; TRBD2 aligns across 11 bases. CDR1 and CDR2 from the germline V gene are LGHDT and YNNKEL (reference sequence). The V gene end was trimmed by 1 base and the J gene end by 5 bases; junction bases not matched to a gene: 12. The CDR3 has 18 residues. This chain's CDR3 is CASSQGASGGPGWETQYF. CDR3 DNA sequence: TGTGCCAGCAGCCAAGGGGCTAGCGGGGGGCCGGGATGGGAGACCCAGTACTTC.

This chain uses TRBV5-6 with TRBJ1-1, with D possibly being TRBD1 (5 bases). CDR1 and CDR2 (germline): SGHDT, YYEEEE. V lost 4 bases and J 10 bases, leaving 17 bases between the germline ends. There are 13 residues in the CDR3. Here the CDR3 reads CASSLSGRASAFF. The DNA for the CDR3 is TGTGCCAGCAGCCTATCGGGCAGGGCGTCAGCTTTCTTT. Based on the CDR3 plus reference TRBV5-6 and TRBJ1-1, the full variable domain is DAGVTQSPTHLIKTRGQQVTLRCSPKSGHDTVSWYQQALGQGPQFIFQYYEEEERQRGNFPDRFSGHQFPNYSSELNVNALLLGDSALYLCASSLSGRASAFFGQGTRLTVV.

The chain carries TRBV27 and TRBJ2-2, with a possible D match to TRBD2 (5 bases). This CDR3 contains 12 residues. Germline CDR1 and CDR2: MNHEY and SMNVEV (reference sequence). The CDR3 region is CAAGLHTGELFF. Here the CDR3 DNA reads TGTGCGGCTGGACTGCACACCGGGGAGCTGTTTTTT.

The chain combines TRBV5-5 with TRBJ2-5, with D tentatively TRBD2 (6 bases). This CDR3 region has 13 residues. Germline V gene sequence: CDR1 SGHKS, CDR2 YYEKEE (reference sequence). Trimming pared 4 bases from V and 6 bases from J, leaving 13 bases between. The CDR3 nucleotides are TGTGCCAGCAGCCCGGAGGGTTGGCAGACCCAGTACTTC. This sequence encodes CASSPEGWQTQYF.

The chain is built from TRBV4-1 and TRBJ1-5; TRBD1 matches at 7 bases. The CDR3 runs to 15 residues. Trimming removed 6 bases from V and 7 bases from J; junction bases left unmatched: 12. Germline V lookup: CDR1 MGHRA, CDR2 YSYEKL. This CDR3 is CASRPMTGKGQPQHF. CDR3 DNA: TGCGCCAGCAGACCTATGACAGGGAAAGGGCAGCCCCAGCATTTT.

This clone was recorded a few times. CDR3 sequence reads: CASSRQREGPTEEQFF. The CDR3 nucleotides read TGCGCCAGCAGCCGCCAGAGGGAGGGCCCCACGGAGGAGCAGTTCTTC. This sequence joins TRBV4-1 and TRBJ2-1, with 7 bases matching TRBD2. The V gene's germline CDR1 is MGHRA and CDR2 YSYEKL. Trimming removed 4 bases from V and 10 bases from J; junction bases left unmatched: 16. CDR3 length: 16 residues.

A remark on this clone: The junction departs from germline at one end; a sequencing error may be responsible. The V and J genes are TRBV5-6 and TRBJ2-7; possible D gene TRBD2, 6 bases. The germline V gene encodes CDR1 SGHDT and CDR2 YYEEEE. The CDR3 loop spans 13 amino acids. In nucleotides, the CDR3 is TGTGCCAGCAGCCCTCGGCAGGGACTGAACCCCCGCTTC. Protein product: CASSPRQGLNPRF.

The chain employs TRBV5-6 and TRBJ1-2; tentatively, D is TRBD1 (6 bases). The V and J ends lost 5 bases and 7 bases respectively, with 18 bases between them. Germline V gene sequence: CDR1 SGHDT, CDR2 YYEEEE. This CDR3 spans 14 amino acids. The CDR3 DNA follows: TGTGCCAGCAGGCACACAGGGAGGGCTACTGGCTACACCTTC. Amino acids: CASRHTGRATGYTF.

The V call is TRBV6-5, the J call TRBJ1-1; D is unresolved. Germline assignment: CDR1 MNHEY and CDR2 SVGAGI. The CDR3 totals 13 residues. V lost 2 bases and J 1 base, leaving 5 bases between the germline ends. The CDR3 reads CASSYEGNTEAFF. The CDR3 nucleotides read TGTGCCAGCAGTTACGAGGGGAACACTGAAGCTTTCTTT.

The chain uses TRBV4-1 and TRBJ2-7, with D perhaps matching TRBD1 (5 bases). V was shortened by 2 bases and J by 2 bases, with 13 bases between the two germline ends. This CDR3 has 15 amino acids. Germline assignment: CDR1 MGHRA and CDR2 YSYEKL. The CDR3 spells CASSQSLTGAYEQYF. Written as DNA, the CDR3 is TGCGCCAGCAGCCAATCTTTAACAGGCGCCTACGAGCAGTACTTC.

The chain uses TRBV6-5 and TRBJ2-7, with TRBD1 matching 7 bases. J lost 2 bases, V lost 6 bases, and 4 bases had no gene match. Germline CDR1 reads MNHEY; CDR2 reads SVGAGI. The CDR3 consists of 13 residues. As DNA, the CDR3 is TGTGCCAGCAGAGGGGACAGTACCTACGAGCAGTACTTC. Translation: CASRGDSTYEQYF.